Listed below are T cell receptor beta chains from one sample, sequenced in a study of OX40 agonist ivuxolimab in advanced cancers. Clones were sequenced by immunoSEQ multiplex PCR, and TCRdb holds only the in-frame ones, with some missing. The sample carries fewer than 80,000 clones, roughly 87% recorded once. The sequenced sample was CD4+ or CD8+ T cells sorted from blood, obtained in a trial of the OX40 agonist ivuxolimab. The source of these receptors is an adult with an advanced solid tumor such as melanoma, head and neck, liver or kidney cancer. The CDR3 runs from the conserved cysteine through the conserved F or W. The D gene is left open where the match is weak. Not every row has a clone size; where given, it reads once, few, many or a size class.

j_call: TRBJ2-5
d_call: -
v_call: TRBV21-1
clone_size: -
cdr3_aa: CASSKSDRAGETQYF
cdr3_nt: TGTGCCAGCAGCAAATCGGACAGGGCAGGGGAGACCCAGTACTTC

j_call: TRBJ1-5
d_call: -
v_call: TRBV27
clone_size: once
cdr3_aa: CASSLSRQQPQHF
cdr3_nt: TGTGCCAGCAGTTTATCTCGTCAGCAGCCCCAGCATTTT

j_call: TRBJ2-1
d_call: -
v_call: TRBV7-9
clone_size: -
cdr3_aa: CASSPPEMMLPGSYNEQFF
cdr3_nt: TGTGCCAGCAGCCCTCCCGAAATGATGCTTCCAGGGTCCTACAATGAGCAGTTCTTC

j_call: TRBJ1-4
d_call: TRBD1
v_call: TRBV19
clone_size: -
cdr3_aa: CASSRSAGTGAGWLFF
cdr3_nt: TGTGCCAGTAGTCGAAGTGCCGGGACAGGGGCGGGCTGGCTGTTTTTT

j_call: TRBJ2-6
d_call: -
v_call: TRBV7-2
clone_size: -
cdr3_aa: CASSFSGANVLTF
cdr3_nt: TGTGCCAGCAGCTTTTCTGGGGCCAACGTCCTGACTTTC

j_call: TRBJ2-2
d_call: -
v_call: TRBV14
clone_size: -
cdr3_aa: CASSRSSDRPTGELFF
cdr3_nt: TGTGCCAGCAGCCGTTCCAGTGATCGACCCACCGGGGAGCTGTTTTTT

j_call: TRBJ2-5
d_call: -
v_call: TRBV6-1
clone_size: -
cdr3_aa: CASSEGGAGETQYF
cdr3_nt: TGTGCCAGCAGTGAAGGTGGTGCGGGAGAGACCCAGTACTTC

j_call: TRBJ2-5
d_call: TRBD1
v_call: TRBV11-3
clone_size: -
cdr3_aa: CASSRGTGVGETQYF
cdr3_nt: TGTGCCAGCAGCCGTGGGACAGGGGTCGGAGAGACCCAGTACTTC

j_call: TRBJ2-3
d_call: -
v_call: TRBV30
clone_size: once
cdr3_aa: CAWSVKGGSDTQYF
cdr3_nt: TGTGCCTGGAGTGTTAAGGGGGGGTCAGATACGCAGTATTTT

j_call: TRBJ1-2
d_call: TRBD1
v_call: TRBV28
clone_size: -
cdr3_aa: CASSVSGTGGRGYTF
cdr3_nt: TGTGCCAGCAGTGTATCCGGGACAGGGGGACGCGGCTACACCTTC

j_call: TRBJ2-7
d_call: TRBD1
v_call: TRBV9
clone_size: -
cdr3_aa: CASSAFETGTYEQYF
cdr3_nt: TGTGCCAGCAGCGCTTTCGAGACAGGGACCTACGAGCAGTACTTC

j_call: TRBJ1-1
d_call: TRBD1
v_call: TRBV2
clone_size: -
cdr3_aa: CASSEQGQGNTEAFF
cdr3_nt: TGTGCCAGCAGTGAACAGGGACAGGGGAACACTGAAGCTTTCTTT

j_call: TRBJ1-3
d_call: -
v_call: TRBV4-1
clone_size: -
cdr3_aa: CASSQVGSSGNTIYF
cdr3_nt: TGCGCCAGCAGCCAAGTCGGCTCCTCTGGAAACACCATATATTTT

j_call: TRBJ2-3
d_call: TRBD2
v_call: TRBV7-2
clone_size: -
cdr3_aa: CASSLRSSGWGTDTQYF
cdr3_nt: TGTGCCAGCAGCCTCCGCTCTAGCGGGTGGGGGACAGATACGCAGTATTTT

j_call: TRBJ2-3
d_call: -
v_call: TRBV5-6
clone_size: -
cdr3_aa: CASSEDGASSLNTQYF
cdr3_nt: TGTGCCAGCAGCGAGGACGGGGCTAGCAGTTTGAATACGCAGTATTTT

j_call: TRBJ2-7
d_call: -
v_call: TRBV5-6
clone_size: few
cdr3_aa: CASSSPGGVEDEQYF
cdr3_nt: TGTGCCAGCAGCTCCCCGGGGGGCGTAGAGGACGAGCAGTACTTC

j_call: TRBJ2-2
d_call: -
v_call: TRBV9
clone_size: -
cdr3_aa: CASSVLMNTGELFF
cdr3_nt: TGTGCCAGCAGCGTACTGATGAACACCGGGGAGCTGTTTTTT

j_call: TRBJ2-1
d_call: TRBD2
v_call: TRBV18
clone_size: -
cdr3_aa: CATRGGLYNEQFF
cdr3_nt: TGTGCCACCCGGGGGGGATTATACAATGAGCAGTTCTTC

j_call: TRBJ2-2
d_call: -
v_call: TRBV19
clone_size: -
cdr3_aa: CASRALGNTGELFF
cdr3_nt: TGTGCCAGTAGAGCCCTGGGGAACACCGGGGAGCTGTTTTTT

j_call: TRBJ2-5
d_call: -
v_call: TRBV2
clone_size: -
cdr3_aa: CASSGLLQGISTSQETQYF
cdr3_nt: TGTGCCAGCAGTGGTTTGTTACAGGGAATTTCGACTAGTCAAGAGACCCAGTACTTC

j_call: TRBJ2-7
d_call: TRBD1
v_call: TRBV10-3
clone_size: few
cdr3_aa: CAIRDGTGSYEQYF
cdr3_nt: TGTGCCATCAGAGACGGGACAGGGTCCTACGAGCAGTACTTC

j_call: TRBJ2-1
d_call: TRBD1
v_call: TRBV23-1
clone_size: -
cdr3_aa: CASSQVMDRVGYDEQFF
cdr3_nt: TGCGCCAGCAGTCAAGTGATGGACAGGGTTGGCTATGATGAGCAGTTCTTC

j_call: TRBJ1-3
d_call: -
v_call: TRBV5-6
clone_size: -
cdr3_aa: CASNLLGNTIYF
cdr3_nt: TGTGCCAGCAACCTACTCGGAAACACCATATATTTT

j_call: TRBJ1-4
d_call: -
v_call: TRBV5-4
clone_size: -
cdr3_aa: CASSSAQGLVGKLFF
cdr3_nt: TGTGCCAGCAGCTCAGCACAGGGTTTGGTCGGAAAACTGTTTTTT

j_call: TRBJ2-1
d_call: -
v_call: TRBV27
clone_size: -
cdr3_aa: CASSWGTNEQFF
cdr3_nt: TGTGCCAGCAGCTGGGGTACCAATGAGCAGTTCTTC

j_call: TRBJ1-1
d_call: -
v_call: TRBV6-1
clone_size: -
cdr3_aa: CASSVPAGPKGAFF
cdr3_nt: TGTGCCAGCAGTGTTCCGGCGGGCCCGAAGGGCGCTTTCTTT

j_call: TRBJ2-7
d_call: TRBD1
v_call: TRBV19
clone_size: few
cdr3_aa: CASKSGTGNYEQYF
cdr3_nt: TGTGCCAGTAAATCCGGGACAGGGAACTACGAGCAGTACTTC

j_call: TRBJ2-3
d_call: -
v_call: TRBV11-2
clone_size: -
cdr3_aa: CASSLESRHTQYF
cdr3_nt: TGTGCCAGCAGCTTAGAAAGTCGCCATACGCAGTATTTT

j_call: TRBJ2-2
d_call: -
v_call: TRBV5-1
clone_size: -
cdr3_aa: CASSLVQGNTGELFF
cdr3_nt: TGCGCCAGCAGCTTGGTTCAGGGGAACACCGGGGAGCTGTTTTTT

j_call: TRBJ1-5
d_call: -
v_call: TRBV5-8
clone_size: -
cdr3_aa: CASNLIQGDNQPQHF
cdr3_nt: TGTGCCAGCAACCTAATTCAGGGAGACAATCAGCCCCAGCATTTT

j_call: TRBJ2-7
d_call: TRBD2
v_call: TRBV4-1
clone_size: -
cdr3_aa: CASSQDQYERPSGLAGGREQYF
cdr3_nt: TGCGCCAGCAGCCAAGATCAATATGAACGACCCTCGGGACTAGCGGGAGGTCGGGAGCAGTACTTC

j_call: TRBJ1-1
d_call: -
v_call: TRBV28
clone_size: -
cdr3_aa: CASNGGNTEAFF
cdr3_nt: TGTGCCAGCAATGGAGGGAACACTGAAGCTTTCTTT

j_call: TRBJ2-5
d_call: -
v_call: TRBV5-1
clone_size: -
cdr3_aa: CASSLGSERQETQYF
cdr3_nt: TGCGCCAGCAGCTTGGGTTCAGAAAGGCAAGAGACCCAGTACTTC

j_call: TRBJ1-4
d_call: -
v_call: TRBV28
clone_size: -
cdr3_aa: CASSVPGPEAEKLFF
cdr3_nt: TGTGCCAGCAGTGTACCGGGACCGGAAGCTGAAAAACTGTTTTTT

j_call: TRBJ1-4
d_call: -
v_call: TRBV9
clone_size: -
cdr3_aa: CASSERGAPGEKLFF
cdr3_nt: TGTGCCAGCAGCGAGAGGGGGGCACCTGGTGAAAAACTGTTTTTT

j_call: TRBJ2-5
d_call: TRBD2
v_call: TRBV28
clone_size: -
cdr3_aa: CASSLRGLLAGRETQYF
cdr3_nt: TGTGCCAGCAGTTTACGAGGGTTACTAGCGGGGAGGGAGACCCAGTACTTC

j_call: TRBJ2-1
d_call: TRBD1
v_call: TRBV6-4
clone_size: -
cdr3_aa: CASSAGQGAYNEQFF
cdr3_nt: TGTGCCAGCAGCGCGGGACAGGGGGCCTACAATGAGCAGTTCTTC

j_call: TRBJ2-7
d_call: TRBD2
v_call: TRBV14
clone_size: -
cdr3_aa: CASSQRLAGDPGYSYEQYF
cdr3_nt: TGTGCCAGCAGCCAACGACTAGCGGGAGACCCAGGCTACTCCTACGAGCAGTACTTC

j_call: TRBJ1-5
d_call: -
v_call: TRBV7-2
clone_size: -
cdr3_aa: CASSSAQVAEQPQHF
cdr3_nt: TGTGCCAGCAGCTCGGCGCAGGTGGCGGAACAGCCCCAGCATTTT

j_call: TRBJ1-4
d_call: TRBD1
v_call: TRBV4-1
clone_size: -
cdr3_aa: CASSQEGGQTNEKLFF
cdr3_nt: TGCGCCAGCAGCCAAGAAGGGGGACAGACTAATGAAAAACTGTTTTTT

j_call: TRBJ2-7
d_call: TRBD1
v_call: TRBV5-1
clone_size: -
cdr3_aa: CASSWGTGNEQYF
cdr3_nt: TGCGCCAGCAGCTGGGGGACAGGGAACGAGCAGTACTTC

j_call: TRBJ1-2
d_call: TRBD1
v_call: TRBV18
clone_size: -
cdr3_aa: CASSQGQALYGYTF
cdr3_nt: TGTGCCAGCTCACAGGGACAGGCTCTTTATGGCTACACCTTC

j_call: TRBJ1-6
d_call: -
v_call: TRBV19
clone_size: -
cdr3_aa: CASSISTDSFFNSPLHF
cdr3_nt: TGTGCCAGTAGTATCTCCACGGACAGTTTCTTCAATTCACCCCTCCACTTT

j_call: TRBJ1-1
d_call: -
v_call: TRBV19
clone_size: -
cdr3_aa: CASSNGETLTEAFF
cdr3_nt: TGTGCCAGTAGTAATGGGGAAACACTCACTGAAGCTTTCTTT

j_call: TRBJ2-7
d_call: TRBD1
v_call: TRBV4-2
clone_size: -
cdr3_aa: CASSQARDRVYEQYF
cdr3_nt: TGTGCCAGCAGCCAGGCCCGGGACAGGGTGTACGAGCAGTACTTC

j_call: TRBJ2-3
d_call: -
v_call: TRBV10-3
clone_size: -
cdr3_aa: CAISESSGSTDTQYF
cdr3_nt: TGTGCCATCAGTGAGTCGAGCGGTAGCACAGATACGCAGTATTTT

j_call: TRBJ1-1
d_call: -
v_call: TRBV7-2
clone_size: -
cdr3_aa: CASSSGPNTEAFF
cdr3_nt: TGTGCCAGCAGCTCAGGACCGAACACTGAAGCTTTCTTT

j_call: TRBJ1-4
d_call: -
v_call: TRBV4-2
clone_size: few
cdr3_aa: CASSQEPGSEKLFF
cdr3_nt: TGTGCCAGCAGCCAAGAACCGGGTAGTGAAAAACTGTTTTTT

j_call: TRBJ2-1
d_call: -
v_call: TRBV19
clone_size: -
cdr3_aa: CASSSPGVEEQFF
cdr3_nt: TGTGCCAGTAGTTCCCCCGGGGTGGAGGAGCAGTTCTTC

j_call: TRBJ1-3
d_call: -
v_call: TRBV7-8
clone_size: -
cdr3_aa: CASSAQHEVPGNTIYF
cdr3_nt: TGTGCCAGCAGCGCCCAACATGAAGTTCCTGGAAACACCATATATTTT

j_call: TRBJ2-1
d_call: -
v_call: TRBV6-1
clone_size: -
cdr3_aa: CASSEAWGDNEQFF
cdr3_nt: TGTGCCAGCAGTGAAGCTTGGGGGGACAATGAGCAGTTCTTC

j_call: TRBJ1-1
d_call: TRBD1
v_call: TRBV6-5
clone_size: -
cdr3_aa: CASSYRTGDFEAFF
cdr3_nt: TGTGCCAGCAGTTACAGAACAGGGGACTTTGAAGCTTTCTTT

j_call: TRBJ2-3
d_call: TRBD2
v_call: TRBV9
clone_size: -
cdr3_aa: CASSVAGTITDTQYF
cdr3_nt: TGTGCCAGCAGCGTAGCTGGGACTATAACAGATACGCAGTATTTT

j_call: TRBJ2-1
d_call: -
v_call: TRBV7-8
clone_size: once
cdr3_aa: CASSLGGEKGEQFF
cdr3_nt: TGTGCCAGCAGCCTAGGCGGCGAGAAGGGTGAGCAGTTCTTC

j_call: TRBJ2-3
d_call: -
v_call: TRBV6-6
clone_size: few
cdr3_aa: CASSYMATSTDTQYF
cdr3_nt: TGTGCCAGCAGTTACATGGCTACTAGCACAGATACGCAGTATTTT

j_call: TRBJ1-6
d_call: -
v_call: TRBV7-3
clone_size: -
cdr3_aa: CASSFRAYNSPLHF
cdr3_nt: TGTGCCAGCAGCTTCCGGGCCTATAATTCACCCCTCCACTTT

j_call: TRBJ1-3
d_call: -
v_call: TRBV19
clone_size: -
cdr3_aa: CASSQLIGNTIYF
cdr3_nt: TGTGCCAGTAGTCAATTGATAGGAAACACCATATATTTT

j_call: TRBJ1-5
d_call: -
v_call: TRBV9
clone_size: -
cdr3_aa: CASSPTGLINQPQHF
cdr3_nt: TGTGCCAGCAGCCCGACAGGATTGATCAATCAGCCCCAGCATTTT

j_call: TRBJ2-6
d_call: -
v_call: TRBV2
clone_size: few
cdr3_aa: CARKGGNGANVLTF
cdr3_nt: TGTGCCAGAAAGGGAGGTAATGGGGCCAACGTCCTGACTTTC